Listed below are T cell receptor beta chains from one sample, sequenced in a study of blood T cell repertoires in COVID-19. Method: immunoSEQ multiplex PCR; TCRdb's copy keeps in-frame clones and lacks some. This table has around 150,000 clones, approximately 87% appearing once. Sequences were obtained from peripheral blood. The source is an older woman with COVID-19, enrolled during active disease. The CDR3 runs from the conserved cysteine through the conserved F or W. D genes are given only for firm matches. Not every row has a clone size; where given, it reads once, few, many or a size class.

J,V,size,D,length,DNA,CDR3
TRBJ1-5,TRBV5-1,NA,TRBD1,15,TGCGCCAGCAGCTTGGCGGGACAGGGGAATCAGCCCCAGCATTTT,CASSLAGQGNQPQHF
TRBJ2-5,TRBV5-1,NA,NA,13,TGCGCCAGCAGCTTGCTGGGAGGAGAGACCCAGTACTTC,CASSLLGGETQYF
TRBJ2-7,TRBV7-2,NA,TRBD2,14,TGTGCCAGCAGGGAGACTAGCATCTCCTACGAGCAGTACTTC,CASRETSISYEQYF
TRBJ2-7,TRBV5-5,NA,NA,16,TGTGCCAGCAGCTTAACACTCACCCAGGCAGGGGCCGAGCAGTACTTC,CASSLTLTQAGAEQYF
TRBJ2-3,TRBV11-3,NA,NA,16,TGTGCCAGCAGCTTAGGGGGCAAAACAGGGATAGATACGCAGTATTTT,CASSLGGKTGIDTQYF
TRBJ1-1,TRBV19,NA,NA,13,TGTGCCAGTAGTATAACAGCGAACACTGAAGCTTTCTTT,CASSITANTEAFF
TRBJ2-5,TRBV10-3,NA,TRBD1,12,TGTGCCACCGGACAGGGTGAAGAGACCCAGTACTTC,CATGQGEETQYF
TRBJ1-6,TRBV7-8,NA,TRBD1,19,TGTGCCAGCAGCTTAAGACCCGGGCAGGGGGCGTCCTATAATTCACCCCTCCACTTT,CASSLRPGQGASYNSPLHF
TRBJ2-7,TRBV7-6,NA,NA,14,TGTGCCAGCAGCTTAGGAACAGCTCCCTACGAGCAGTACTTC,CASSLGTAPYEQYF
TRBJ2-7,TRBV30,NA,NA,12,TGTGCCTGGAGTAGACAGGTTGGCGAGCAGTACTTC,CAWSRQVGEQYF
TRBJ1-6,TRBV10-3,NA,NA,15,TGTGCCATCAGTGAGTGGCAGGAAAATAATTCACCCCTCCACTTT,CAISEWQENNSPLHF
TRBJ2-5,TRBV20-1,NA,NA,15,TGCAGTGCCAGTAAAACTTCAGGGTACCAAGAGACCCAGTACTTC,CSASKTSGYQETQYF
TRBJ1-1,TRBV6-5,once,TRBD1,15,TGTGCCAGCAGTCCAACAGGGGGCAGGAACACTGAAGCTTTCTTT,CASSPTGGRNTEAFF
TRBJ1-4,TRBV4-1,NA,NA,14,TGCGCCAGCAGCCAATGGACGGGGTATGAAAAACTGTTTTTT,CASSQWTGYEKLFF
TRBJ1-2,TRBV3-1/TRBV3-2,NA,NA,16,TGTGCCAGCAGCCAAGATTTGAACATCGGGGATTTGGGCTACACCTTC,CASSQDLNIGDLGYTF
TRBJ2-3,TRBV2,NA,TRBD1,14,TGTGCCAGCAGCGGGGACAGCCGGTGGGATACGCAGTATTTT,CASSGDSRWDTQYF
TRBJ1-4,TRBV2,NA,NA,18,TGTGCCAGCAGTGAAGGCCCCCACAGGGTTCAAACTAATGAAAAACTGTTTTTT,CASSEGPHRVQTNEKLFF
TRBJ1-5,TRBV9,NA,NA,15,TGTGCCAGCAGCGTAGGTTCAGGGAGCAATCAGCCCCAGCATTTT,CASSVGSGSNQPQHF
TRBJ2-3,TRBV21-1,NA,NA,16,TGTGCCAGCAGCCTCTGTGACAGCAACCGCACAGATACGCAGTATTTT,CASSLCDSNRTDTQYF
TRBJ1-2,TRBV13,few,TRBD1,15,TGTGCCAGCAGCCCACGGGACAGGCCCGTCTATGGCTACACCTTC,CASSPRDRPVYGYTF
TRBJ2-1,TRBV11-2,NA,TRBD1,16,TGTGCCAGCAGCTTTAGGGGACAGGGGCCTACCAATGAGCAGTTCTTC,CASSFRGQGPTNEQFF
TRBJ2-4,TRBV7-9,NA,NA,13,TGTGCCAGCAGCCGTGACAGTCAAAACATTCAGTACTTC,CASSRDSQNIQYF
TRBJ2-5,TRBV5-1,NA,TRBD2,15,TGCGCCAGCAGCTCCGGACTAGCGGTGGGTGAGACCCAGTACTTC,CASSSGLAVGETQYF
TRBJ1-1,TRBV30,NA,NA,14,TGTGCCTGGATAGGAGGGAGCTACGGGGGTGAAGCTTTCTTT,CAWIGGSYGGEAFF
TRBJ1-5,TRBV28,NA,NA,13,TGTGCCAGCAGTTTAAGCGGGGGCATAACCCAGCATTTT,CASSLSGGITQHF
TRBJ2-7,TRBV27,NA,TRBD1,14,TGTGCCAGCAGTCTTGGGGACAGAACCTACGAGCAGTACTTC,CASSLGDRTYEQYF
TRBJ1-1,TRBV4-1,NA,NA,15,TGCGCCAGCAGCCGGCTTGGTTGGAGGGCGTCTGAAGCTTTCTTT,CASSRLGWRASEAFF
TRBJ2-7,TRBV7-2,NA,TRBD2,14,TGTGCCAGCACCTTCTCGGGGGGGAGGTACGAGCAGTACTTC,CASTFSGGRYEQYF
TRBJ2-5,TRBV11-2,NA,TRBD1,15,TGTGCCAGCAGCGGAGGGACAGGGGGCGGTGAGACCCAGTACTTC,CASSGGTGGGETQYF
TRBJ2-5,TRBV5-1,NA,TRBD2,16,TGCGCCAGCAGCCGGGGACTAGCGGGGGCCCAAGAGACCCAGTACTTC,CASSRGLAGAQETQYF
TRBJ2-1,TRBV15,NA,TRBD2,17,TGTGCCACCAGCAGAGGCGGGACTAGCGGGGTATACAATGAGCAGTTCTTC,CATSRGGTSGVYNEQFF
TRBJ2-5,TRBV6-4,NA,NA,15,TGTGCCAGCAGTGACTCGATAGGGGACACTGAGACCCAGTACTTC,CASSDSIGDTETQYF
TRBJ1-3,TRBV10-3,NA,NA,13,TGTGCCATCAAGGGGTTCTCTGGAAACACCATATATTTT,CAIKGFSGNTIYF
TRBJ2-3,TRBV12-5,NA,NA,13,TGTGCTAGTGGTTTGGAAGCGGGAGATACGCAGTATTTT,CASGLEAGDTQYF
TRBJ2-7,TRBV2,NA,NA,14,TGTGCCAGCAGTGAGAGGACTTCCTCCTACGAGCAGTACTTC,CASSERTSSYEQYF
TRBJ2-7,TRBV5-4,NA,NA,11,TGTGCCAGCGGCAGGGGGGACGAGCAGTACTTC,CASGRGDEQYF
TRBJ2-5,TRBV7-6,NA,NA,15,TGTGCCAGCAGCTTCCTAGTGGCGTACCAAGAGACCCAGTACTTC,CASSFLVAYQETQYF
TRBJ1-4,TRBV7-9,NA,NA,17,TGTGCCAGCAGCTTAAACCTAGTGGGCCGGGGGGAGGAAAAACTGTTTTTT,CASSLNLVGRGEEKLFF
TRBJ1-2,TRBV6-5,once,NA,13,TGTGCCAGCAGTTGGGGGCAGGGAGAGGGCTACACCTTC,CASSWGQGEGYTF
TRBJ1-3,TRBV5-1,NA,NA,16,TGCGCCAGCAGCGCCTCATTGACAGGTTTTGGAAACACCATATATTTT,CASSASLTGFGNTIYF
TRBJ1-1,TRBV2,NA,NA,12,TGTGCCAGCAGTGACGGGGGAACTGAAGCTTTCTTT,CASSDGGTEAFF
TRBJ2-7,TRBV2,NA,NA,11,TGTGCCAGCAGACGGGGTTTCGAGCAGTACTTC,CASRRGFEQYF
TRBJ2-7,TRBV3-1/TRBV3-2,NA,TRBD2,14,TGTGCCAGCAGCCATACGGGGAGGGGCGACGAGCAGTACTTC,CASSHTGRGDEQYF
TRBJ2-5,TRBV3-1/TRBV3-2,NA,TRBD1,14,TGTGCCAGCAGCCAAGTACAGGGGTACGAGACCCAGTACTTC,CASSQVQGYETQYF
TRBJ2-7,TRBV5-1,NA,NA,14,TGCGCCAGCAGCACGCGTGGGGAGGTAGGGGAGCAGTACTTC,CASSTRGEVGEQYF
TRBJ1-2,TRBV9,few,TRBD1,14,TGTGCCAGCACCCAACAGGGGAAACCCTATGGCTACACCTTC,CASTQQGKPYGYTF
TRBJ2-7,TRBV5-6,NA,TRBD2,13,TGTGCCAGCAGCGTGGCGGGACTAGAGGAGCAGTACTTC,CASSVAGLEEQYF
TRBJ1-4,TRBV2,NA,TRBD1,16,TGTGCCAGCAGTTCACCCCGGACAGGGTTCTCCGAAAAACTGTTTTTT,CASSSPRTGFSEKLFF
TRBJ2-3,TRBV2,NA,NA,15,TGTGCCAGCATGATAGACGGCGGCCGCACAGATACGCAGTATTTT,CASMIDGGRTDTQYF
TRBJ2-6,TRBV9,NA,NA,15,TGTGCCAGCAGCTCGTTGGCGGCGGGGGCCAACGTCCTGACTTTC,CASSSLAAGANVLTF
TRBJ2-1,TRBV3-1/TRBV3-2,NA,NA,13,TGTGCCAGCAGCCAAGAGTGGCACAATGAGCAGTTCTTC,CASSQEWHNEQFF
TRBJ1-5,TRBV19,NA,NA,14,TGTGCCAGTAAACGGCCGGGGAGTGGTCAGCCCCAGCATTTT,CASKRPGSGQPQHF
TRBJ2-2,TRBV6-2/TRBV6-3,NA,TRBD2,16,TGTGCCAGCAGCCCGGGACTAGCGGGGAACACCGGGGAGCTGTTTTTT,CASSPGLAGNTGELFF
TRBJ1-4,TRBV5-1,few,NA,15,TGCGCCAGCAGCGCCTATACAGGGTTTGGTGAAAAACTGTTTTTT,CASSAYTGFGEKLFF
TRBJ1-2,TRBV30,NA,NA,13,TGTGCCTGGAGAGTGCGGGACGTCTCAGGCTACACCTTC,CAWRVRDVSGYTF
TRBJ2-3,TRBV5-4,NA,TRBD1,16,TGTGCCAGCAGCAAGCCGGGACAGGGCTTCGGAGATACGCAGTATTTT,CASSKPGQGFGDTQYF
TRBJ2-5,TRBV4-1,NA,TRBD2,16,TGCGCCAGCAGCCAAGCTATAGCGGGGGCCCAAGAGACCCAGTACTTC,CASSQAIAGAQETQYF
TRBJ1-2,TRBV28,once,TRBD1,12,TGTGCCACCGCGACAGGGCACTATGGCTACACCTTC,CATATGHYGYTF
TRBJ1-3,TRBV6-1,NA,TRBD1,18,TGTGCCAGCAGTGAAGGCCAGGGGGTAGTGATAGCTGGAAACACCATATATTTT,CASSEGQGVVIAGNTIYF
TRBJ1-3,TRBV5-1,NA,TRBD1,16,TGCGCCAGCAGCCAGACAGGGCCCAGCTCTGGAAACACCATATATTTT,CASSQTGPSSGNTIYF